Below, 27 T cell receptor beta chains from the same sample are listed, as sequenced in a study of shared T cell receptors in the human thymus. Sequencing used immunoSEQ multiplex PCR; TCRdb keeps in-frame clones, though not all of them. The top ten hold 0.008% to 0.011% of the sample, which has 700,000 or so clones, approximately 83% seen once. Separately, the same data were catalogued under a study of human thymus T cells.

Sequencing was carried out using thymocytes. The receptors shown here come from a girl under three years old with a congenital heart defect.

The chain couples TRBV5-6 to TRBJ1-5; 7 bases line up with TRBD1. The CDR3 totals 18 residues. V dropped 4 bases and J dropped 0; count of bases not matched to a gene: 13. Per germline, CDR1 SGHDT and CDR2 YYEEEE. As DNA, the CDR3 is TGTGCCAGCAGCCTGAGACAGGGCGAATCGGATAGCAATCAGCCCCAGCATTTT. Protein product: CASSLRQGESDSNQPQHF.

DNA for the CDR3: TGTGCCAGCAGCCGCCGGGACAGTTACACCGGGGAGCTGTTTTTT. Translated: CASSRRDSYTGELFF. The chain employs TRBV7-9 and TRBJ2-2; 7 bases align to TRBD1. Germline CDR1 is SEHNR and CDR2 is FQNEAQ (reference sequence). This CDR3 has 15 residues. The trim removed 5 bases at V and 3 bases at J, leaving 6 bases unmatched.

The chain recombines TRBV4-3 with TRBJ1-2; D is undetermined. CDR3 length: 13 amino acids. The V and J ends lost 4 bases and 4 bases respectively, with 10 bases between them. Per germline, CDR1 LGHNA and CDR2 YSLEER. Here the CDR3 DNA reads TGCGCCAGCAGCCCATCGTCAGGCTATGGCTACACCTTC. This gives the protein CASSPSSGYGYTF.

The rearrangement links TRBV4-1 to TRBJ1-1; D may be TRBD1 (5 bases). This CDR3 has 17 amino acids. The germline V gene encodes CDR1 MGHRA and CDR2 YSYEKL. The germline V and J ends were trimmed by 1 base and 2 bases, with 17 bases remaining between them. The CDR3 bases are TGCGCCAGCAGCCAAGTCCTGGCGGGGGTGGCTAACACTGAAGCTTTCTTT. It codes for CASSQVLAGVANTEAFF.

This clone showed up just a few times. The CDR3 loop reads CASSVTGSTEAFF. Here the CDR3 DNA reads TGTGCCAGCAGCGTGACAGGGTCCACTGAAGCTTTCTTT. The V gene is TRBV7-9, the J gene TRBJ1-1; TRBD1 matches at 7 bases. The CDR3 contains 13 residues. The ends lost 5 bases at V and 4 bases at J; junction bases unmatched: 4. Germline CDR1 and CDR2: SEHNR and FQNEAQ (reference sequence). Full variable domain (outside the CDR3, taken from reference TRBV7-9 and TRBJ1-1): DTGVSQNPRHKITKRGQNVTFRCDPISEHNRLYWYRQTLGQGPEFLTYFQNEAQLEKSRLLSDRFSAERPKGSFSTLEIQRTEQGDSAMYLCASSVTGSTEAFFGQGTRLTVV.

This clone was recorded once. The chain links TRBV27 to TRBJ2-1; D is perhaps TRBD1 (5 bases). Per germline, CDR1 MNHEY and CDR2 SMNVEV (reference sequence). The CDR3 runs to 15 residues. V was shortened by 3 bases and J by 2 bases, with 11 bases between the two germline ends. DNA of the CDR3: TGTGCCAGCAGTTTCGGACAAAAACCCTACAATGAGCAGTTCTTC. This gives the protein CASSFGQKPYNEQFF.

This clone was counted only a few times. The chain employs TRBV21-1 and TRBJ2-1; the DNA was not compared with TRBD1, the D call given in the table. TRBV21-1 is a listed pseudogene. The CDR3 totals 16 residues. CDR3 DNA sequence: TGTGCCAGCAGTCGACAGACAGGGGCCCACTACAATGAGCAGTTCTTC. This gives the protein CASSRQTGAHYNEQFF.

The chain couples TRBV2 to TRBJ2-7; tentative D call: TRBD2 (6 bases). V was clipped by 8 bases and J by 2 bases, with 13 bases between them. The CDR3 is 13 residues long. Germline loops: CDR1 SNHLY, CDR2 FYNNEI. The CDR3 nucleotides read TGTGCCAGCTCCCTAGCGTTGACCTACGAGCAGTACTTC. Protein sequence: CASSLALTYEQYF.

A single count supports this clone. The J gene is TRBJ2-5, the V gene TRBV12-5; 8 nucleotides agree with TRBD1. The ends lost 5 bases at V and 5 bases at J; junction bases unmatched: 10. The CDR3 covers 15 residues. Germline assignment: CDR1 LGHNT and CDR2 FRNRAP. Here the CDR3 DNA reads TGTGCTAGTGGTCCGGACGGTAGGACAGGGGAGACCCAGTACTTC. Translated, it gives CASGPDGRTGETQYF.

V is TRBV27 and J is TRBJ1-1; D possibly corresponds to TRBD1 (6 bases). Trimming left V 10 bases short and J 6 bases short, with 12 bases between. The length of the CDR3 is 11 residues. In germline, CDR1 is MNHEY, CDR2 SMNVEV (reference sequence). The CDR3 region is CATTQGSEAFF. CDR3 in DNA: TGTGCCACAACACAGGGATCTGAAGCTTTCTTT.

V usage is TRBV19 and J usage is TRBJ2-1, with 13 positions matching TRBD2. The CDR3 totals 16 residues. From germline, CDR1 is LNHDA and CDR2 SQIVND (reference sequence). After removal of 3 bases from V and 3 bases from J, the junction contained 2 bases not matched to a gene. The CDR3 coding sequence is TGTGCCAGTAGTATTTGGACTAGCGGGGGCTACAATGAGCAGTTCTTC. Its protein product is CASSIWTSGGYNEQFF. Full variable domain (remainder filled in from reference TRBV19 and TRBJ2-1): DGGITQSPKYLFRKEGQNVTLSCEQNLNHDAMYWYRQDPGQGLRLIYYSQIVNDFQKGDIAEGYSVSREKKESFPLTVTSAQKNPTAFYLCASSIWTSGGYNEQFFGPGTRLTVL.

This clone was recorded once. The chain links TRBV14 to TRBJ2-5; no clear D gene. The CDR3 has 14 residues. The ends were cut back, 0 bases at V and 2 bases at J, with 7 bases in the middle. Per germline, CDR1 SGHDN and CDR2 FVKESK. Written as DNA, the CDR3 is TGTGCCAGCAGCCAAGACGACTTACAAGAGACCCAGTACTTC. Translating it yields CASSQDDLQETQYF.

CDR3 coding DNA: TGCGCCAGCAGCCAAAAGCGGGAATCAACAGATACGCAGTATTTT. This codes for CASSQKRESTDTQYF. V gene TRBV5-1 combines with J gene TRBJ2-3, with 7 bases lining up with TRBD2. The CDR3 runs to 15 residues. With 4 bases clipped from V and 3 bases from J, the junction kept 8 bases outside the gene matches. Per the germline V gene, CDR1 is SGHRS and CDR2 is YFSETQ.

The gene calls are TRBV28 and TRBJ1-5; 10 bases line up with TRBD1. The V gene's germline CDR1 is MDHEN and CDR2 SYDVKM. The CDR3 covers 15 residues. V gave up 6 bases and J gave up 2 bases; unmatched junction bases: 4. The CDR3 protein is CASRGTGEGNQPQHF. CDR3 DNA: TGTGCCAGCAGGGGGACAGGGGAGGGCAATCAGCCCCAGCATTTT.

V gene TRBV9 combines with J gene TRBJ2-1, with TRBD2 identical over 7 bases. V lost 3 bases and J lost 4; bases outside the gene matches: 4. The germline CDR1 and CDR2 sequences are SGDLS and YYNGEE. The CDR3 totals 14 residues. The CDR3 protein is CASSARGDYNEQFF. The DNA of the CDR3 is TGTGCCAGCAGCGCACGGGGGGATTACAATGAGCAGTTCTTC.

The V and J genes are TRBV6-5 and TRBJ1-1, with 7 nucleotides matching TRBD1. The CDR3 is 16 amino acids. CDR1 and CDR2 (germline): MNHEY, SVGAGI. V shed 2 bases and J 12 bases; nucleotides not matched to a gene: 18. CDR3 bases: TGTGCCAGCAGTTACCGAGAGCCGACAGGGTGCGGTAGAACTTTCTTT. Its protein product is CASSYREPTGCGRTFF.

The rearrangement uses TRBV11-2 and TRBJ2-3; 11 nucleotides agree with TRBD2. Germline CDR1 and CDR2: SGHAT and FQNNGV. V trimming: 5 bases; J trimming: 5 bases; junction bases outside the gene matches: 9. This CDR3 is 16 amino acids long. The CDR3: CASSHMTSGARDTQYF. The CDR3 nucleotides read TGTGCCAGCAGCCACATGACTAGCGGGGCACGAGATACGCAGTATTTT.

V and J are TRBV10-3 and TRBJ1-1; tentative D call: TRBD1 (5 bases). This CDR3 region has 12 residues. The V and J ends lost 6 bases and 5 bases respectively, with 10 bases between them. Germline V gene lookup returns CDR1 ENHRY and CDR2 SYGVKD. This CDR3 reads CAISDKGTEAFF. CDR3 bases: TGTGCCATCAGCGACAAGGGGACTGAAGCTTTCTTT.

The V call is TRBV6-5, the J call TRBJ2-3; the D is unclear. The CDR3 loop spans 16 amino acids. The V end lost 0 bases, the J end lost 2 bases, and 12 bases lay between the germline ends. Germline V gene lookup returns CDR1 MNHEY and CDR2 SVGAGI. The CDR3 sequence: CASSYSSPPYTDTQYF. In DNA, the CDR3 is TGTGCCAGCAGTTACTCCTCCCCCCCCTACACAGATACGCAGTATTTT.

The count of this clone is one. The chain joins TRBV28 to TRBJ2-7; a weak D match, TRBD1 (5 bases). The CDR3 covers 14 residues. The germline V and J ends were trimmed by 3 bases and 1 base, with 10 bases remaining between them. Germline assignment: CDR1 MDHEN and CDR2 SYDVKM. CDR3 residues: CASSLQGWSYEQYF. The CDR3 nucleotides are TGTGCCAGCAGTTTGCAGGGTTGGTCCTACGAGCAGTACTTC. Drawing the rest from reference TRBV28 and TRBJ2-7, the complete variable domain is DVKVTQSSRYLVKRTGEKVFLECVQDMDHENMFWYRQDPGLGLRLIYFSYDVKMKEKGDIPEGYSVSREKKERFSLILESASTNQTSMYLCASSLQGWSYEQYFGPGTRLTVT.

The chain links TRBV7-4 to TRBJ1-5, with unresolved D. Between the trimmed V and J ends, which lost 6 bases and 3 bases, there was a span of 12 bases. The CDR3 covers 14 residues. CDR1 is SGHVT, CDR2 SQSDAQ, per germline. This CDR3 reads CASRGRRFNQPQHF. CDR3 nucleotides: TGTGCCAGCAGGGGTCGGAGGTTCAATCAGCCCCAGCATTTT.

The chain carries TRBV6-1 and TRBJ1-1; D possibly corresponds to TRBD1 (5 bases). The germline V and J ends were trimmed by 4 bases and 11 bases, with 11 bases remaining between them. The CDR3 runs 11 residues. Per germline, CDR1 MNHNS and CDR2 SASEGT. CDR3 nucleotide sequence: TGTGCCAGCAGTGGACAGCTTCAGGCTTTCTTT. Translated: CASSGQLQAFF.

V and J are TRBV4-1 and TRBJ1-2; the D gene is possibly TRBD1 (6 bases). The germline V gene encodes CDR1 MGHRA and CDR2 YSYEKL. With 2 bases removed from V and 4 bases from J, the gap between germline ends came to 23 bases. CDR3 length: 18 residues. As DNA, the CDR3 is TGCGCCAGCAGCCAATCTAGACAGGCCCTGCGCTATCCCTATGGCTACACCTTC. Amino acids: CASSQSRQALRYPYGYTF.

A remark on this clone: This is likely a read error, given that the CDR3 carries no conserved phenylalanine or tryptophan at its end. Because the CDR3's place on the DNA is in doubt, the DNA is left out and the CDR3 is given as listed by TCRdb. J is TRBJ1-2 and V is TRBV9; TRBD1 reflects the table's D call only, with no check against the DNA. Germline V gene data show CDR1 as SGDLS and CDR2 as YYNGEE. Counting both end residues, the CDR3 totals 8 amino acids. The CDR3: CASSVEQG.

DNA of the CDR3: TGTGCCATCCGGGATGGGACAATGGGGGACGAGCAGTACTTC. This gives the protein CAIRDGTMGDEQYF. The chain couples TRBV10-3 to TRBJ2-7; TRBD1 might be the D (6 bases). Germline V CDR1 and CDR2: ENHRY, SYGVKD. The CDR3 has 14 residues. The V and J ends lost 8 bases and 5 bases respectively, with 19 bases between them.

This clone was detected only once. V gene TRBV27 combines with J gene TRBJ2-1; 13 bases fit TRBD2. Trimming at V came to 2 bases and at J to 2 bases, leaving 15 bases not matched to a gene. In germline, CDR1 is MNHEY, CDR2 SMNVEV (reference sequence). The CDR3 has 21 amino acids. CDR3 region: CASSLRHRALAGGRPYNEQFF. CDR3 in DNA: TGTGCCAGCAGTTTAAGGCACAGGGCACTAGCGGGGGGGCGACCCTACAATGAGCAGTTCTTC.

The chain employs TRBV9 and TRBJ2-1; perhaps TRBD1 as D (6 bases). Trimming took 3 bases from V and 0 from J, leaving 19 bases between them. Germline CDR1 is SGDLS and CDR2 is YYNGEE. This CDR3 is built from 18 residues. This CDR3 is CASSDSLQGRSSYNEQFF. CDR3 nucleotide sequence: TGTGCCAGCAGCGATAGTTTACAGGGCCGTAGCTCCTACAATGAGCAGTTCTTC. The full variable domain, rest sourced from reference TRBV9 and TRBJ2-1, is DSGVTQTPKHLITATGQRVTLRCSPRSGDLSVYWYQQSLDQGLQFLIQYYNGEERAKGNILERFSAQQFPDLHSELNLSSLELGDSALYFCASSDSLQGRSSYNEQFFGPGTRLTVL.